This entry concerns a single T cell receptor beta chain. The sample originates from a study of blood T cell repertoires in COVID-19. The wider study: Researchers got acute and convalescent COVID-19 samples from the United States, Italy and Spain. The cDNA or gDNA used as material had been derived from T cells, B-cell-depleted T cells, or PBMCs.

TCRdb keeps only in-frame clones here, not all; method: immunoSEQ multiplex PCR. This sample has about 90,000 clones, with roughly 92% found just once. The sample taken for sequencing was peripheral blood. The TCR originated in a woman aged 55-70 years with active COVID-19.

The CDR3 loop is CASSYSTDMNTEAFF. The CDR3, as DNA: TGTGCCAGCAGTTACTCGACAGACATGAACACTGAAGCTTTCTTT. This rearrangement joins TRBV6-5 to TRBJ1-1; possible D gene TRBD1, 5 bases. Germline loops: CDR1 MNHEY, CDR2 SVGAGI. The germline V and J ends were trimmed by 0 bases and 0 bases, with 8 bases remaining between them. The CDR3 covers 15 residues.